This is a list of T cell receptor beta chains from one sample in a study of prognosis after radiotherapy for stage I lung cancer. Each CDR3 protein is one row after TCRdb ran MiXCR on the multiplex PCR reads. The profile shows about 14,000 distinct CDR3 sequences, about a quarter of them singletons. Source: PBMCs, taken before or after stereotactic body radiation therapy (not recorded which). The receptors shown here come from a donor of 50 years or more with non-small cell lung cancer. Both conserved end residues are part of each CDR3. D genes are given only for firm matches. Clone size appears in some rows only: once, few, many, or a class for an expanded clone.

D	size	V	J	DNA	CDR3
NA	medium-sized	TRBV20-1	TRBJ2-1	TGCAGTGCTACGGGAGAGGGTGAGCAGTTCTTC	CSATGEGEQFF
TRBD1	NA	TRBV2	TRBJ2-2	TGTGCCAGAAAGGGACAGGGGTCCGTTGAGCTGTTTTTT	CARKGQGSVELFF
NA	many	TRBV7-2	TRBJ1-3	TGTGCCAGCAGCTTAGATAGCACCATATATTTT	CASSLDSTIYF
TRBD1	NA	TRBV6-1	TRBJ2-7	TGTGCCAGTTACGTCGGGACAGGGAACGAGCAGTACTTC	CASYVGTGNEQYF
NA	many	TRBV19	TRBJ1-1	TGTGCCAGTAGTATAGGGCACGAAGCTTTCTTT	CASSIGHEAFF
TRBD2	many	TRBV27	TRBJ2-7	TGTGCCAGCAGTTCGGATCTAGCGGGAGTAAACGAGCAGTACTTC	CASSSDLAGVNEQYF
NA	many	TRBV19	TRBJ1-2	TGTGCCAGTAAAATAGGGAACTATGGCTACATCTTC	CASKIGNYGYIF
NA	NA	TRBV6-2/TRBV6-3	TRBJ2-1	TGTGCCAGCAGTTACGCGAGACTAGAGGGCCGTTACAATGAGCAGTTCTTC	CASSYARLEGRYNEQFF
TRBD1	medium-sized	TRBV12-3/TRBV12-4	TRBJ2-7	TGTGCCAGCAGTTTTACAGGGGTTGAGCAGTACTTC	CASSFTGVEQYF
NA	NA	TRBV5-1	TRBJ1-2	TGCGCCAGCAGCTTTTCCCGGGGAGGCGGAAGCTACACCTTC	CASSFSRGGGSYTF
TRBD2	medium-sized	TRBV6-5	TRBJ2-7	TGTGCCAGCAGTTACTCGACTAGCCGTCCCGAGCAGTACTTC	CASSYSTSRPEQYF
NA	many	TRBV29-1	TRBJ2-1	TGCAGCGTTGAAGATCGGCAGGGTCGAGATGAGCAGTTCTTC	CSVEDRQGRDEQFF
NA	medium-sized	TRBV20-1	TRBJ2-3	TGCAGTGCTAGAACCGGAGACGGGGCAGATACGCAGTATTTT	CSARTGDGADTQYF
NA	many	TRBV3-1	TRBJ1-6	TGTGCCAGCAGCGCGAATCCTAATTCACCCCTCCACTTT	CASSANPNSPLHF
NA	NA	TRBV3-1	TRBJ2-5	TGTGCCAGCAGCCAAATGTGGCTAATGACGGTGGAGACCCAGTACTTC	CASSQMWLMTVETQYF
TRBD1	many	TRBV20-1	TRBJ1-2	TGCAGTGCCCCGTTGAGAGGGACAGGGGATGGCTATGGCTACACCTTC	CSAPLRGTGDGYGYTF
TRBD2	many	TRBV20-1	TRBJ2-5	TGCAGTGCTAGCTACGCGGGAGGGCAAGAGACCCAGTACTTC	CSASYAGGQETQYF
NA	medium-sized	TRBV5-1	TRBJ2-7	TGCGCCAGCAGCTTTGACAGCGGCTCCTACGAGCAGTACTTC	CASSFDSGSYEQYF
NA	medium-sized	TRBV6-1	TRBJ2-1	TGTGCCAGCCGGGGCCAGGGGGAGGGAGAGGGGCAGTTCTTC	CASRGQGEGEGQFF
NA	many	TRBV27	TRBJ1-5	TGTGCCAGCAGTTTAGGGTTATATCAGCCCCAGCATTTT	CASSLGLYQPQHF
NA	many	TRBV11-2	TRBJ2-3	TGTGCCAGCAGCTTAGGCACGGCAGATACGCAGTATTTT	CASSLGTADTQYF
TRBD1	NA	TRBV5-1	TRBJ2-1	TGCGCCAGCAGTTCCCGCGGGGACAGGTACAATGAGCAGTTCTTC	CASSSRGDRYNEQFF
NA	many	TRBV6-1	TRBJ1-5	TGTGCCAGCAGTGACGGACACAATCAGCCCCAGCATTTT	CASSDGHNQPQHF
NA	many	TRBV20-1	TRBJ2-2	TGCAGTGCTAGACTGAGCGCAGCGGGGGAGCTGTTTTTT	CSARLSAAGELFF
NA	medium-sized	TRBV12-3/TRBV12-4	TRBJ2-3	TGTGCCAGCAGCCGTCCGGGAGATACGCAGTATTTT	CASSRPGDTQYF
NA	many	TRBV6-1	TRBJ2-2	TGTGCCAGCAAAAAAGGGGCCGGGGAGCTGTTTTTT	CASKKGAGELFF
NA	NA	TRBV6-1	TRBJ2-7	TGTGCCAGCAGCAGACTCCCCAGTGATCACGAGCAGTGCTTC	CASSRLPSDHEQCF
NA	NA	TRBV7-9	TRBJ1-4	TGTGCCAGCAGCCGGGTAGATGAAAAACTGTTTTTT	CASSRVDEKLFF
NA	medium-sized	TRBV28	TRBJ2-1	TGTGCCAGCAGATCTAGGTACAATGAGCAGTTCTTC	CASRSRYNEQFF
TRBD1	many	TRBV5-6	TRBJ2-5	TGTGCCAGCAGCCCCCTGGGACAGGGAAGGGAGACCCAGTACTTC	CASSPLGQGRETQYF